Following are 18 T cell receptor beta chains from one sample sequenced in a study of OX40 agonist ivuxolimab in advanced cancers. Libraries were prepared by immunoSEQ multiplex PCR; TCRdb keeps only in-frame clonotypes and omits some of them. The top ten hold 0.9% to 0.95% of the sample, which has tens of thousands of clones, 89% seen once. The source material was CD4+ or CD8+ T cells sorted from blood, sampled in a trial of the OX40 agonist ivuxolimab. These receptors were collected from an adult with an advanced solid tumor such as melanoma, head and neck, liver or kidney cancer.

The chain employs TRBV9 and TRBJ2-1, with 9 positions matching TRBD1. CDR3 length equals 14 residues. CDR1 is SGDLS and CDR2 is YYNGEE in the germline V gene. With 4 bases clipped from V and 7 bases from J, the junction kept 6 bases outside the gene matches. The CDR3 region has the DNA TGTGCCAGCAGCACCGGACAGGGGCGGAATGAGCAGTTCTTC. Translated: CASSTGQGRNEQFF.

The chain uses TRBV11-2 and TRBJ1-5, with no clear D. V was shortened by 3 bases and J by 0 bases, with 9 bases between the two germline ends. The CDR3 contains 15 residues. Germline V gives CDR1 SGHAT, CDR2 FQNNGV. The CDR3: CASSFSYDSNQPQHF. DNA for the CDR3: TGTGCCAGCAGCTTCTCATACGATAGCAATCAGCCCCAGCATTTT.

The rearrangement joins TRBV4-2 to TRBJ2-1; D is unclear. Germline CDR1 and CDR2: LGHNA and YNFKEQ. The V end was cut by 0 bases, the J end by 5 bases, with 8 bases between. The CDR3 has 14 residues. The CDR3 reads CASSQDRSNNEQFF. The CDR3 DNA sequence: TGTGCCAGCAGCCAAGATAGGAGCAACAATGAGCAGTTCTTC.

This sequence joins TRBV5-5 and TRBJ2-7; weak D call: TRBD1 (7 bases). The germline V gene encodes CDR1 SGHKS and CDR2 YYEKEE (reference sequence). V gave up 0 bases and J gave up 2 bases, with 18 bases separating them. The length of the CDR3 is 17 residues. The CDR3 loop is CASSLAFRGTATYEQYF. For the CDR3, the DNA is TGTGCCAGCAGCTTGGCATTCCGGGGGACAGCTACCTACGAGCAGTACTTC.

This clone was seen more than once but under ten times. This chain links TRBV14 with TRBJ2-2; TRBD1 is a possible D gene (5 bases). The germline V gene has CDR1 SGHDN and CDR2 FVKESK. The length of the CDR3 is 13 residues. V lost 1 base and J lost 8, with 8 bases in between. CDR3 protein: CASSQVRQGELFF. The CDR3, as DNA: TGTGCCAGCAGCCAAGTTAGACAGGGGGAGCTGTTTTTT.

This chain links TRBV5-1 with TRBJ2-1, with 8 bases that match TRBD1. Germline assignment: CDR1 SGHRS and CDR2 YFSETQ. The trim removed 0 bases at V and 4 bases at J, leaving 3 bases unmatched. The CDR3 contains 15 residues. The CDR3 here is CASSLGDRWYNEQFF. The CDR3 bases are TGCGCCAGCAGCTTGGGGGACAGGTGGTACAATGAGCAGTTCTTC.

The rearrangement links TRBV6-1 to TRBJ1-5; no reliable D call. Germline-derived CDR1 and CDR2 are MNHNS and SASEGT. Trimming left V 8 bases short and J 0 bases short, with 8 bases between. The CDR3 consists of 13 residues. In DNA form, the CDR3 reads TGTGCCAGCCTAGTTAATAGCAATCAGCCCCAGCATTTT. This codes for CASLVNSNQPQHF.

CDR3 bases: TGTGCCAGCAGCCCGACTCGGGACTGGTCGGGCTCACCCCTCCACTTT. This codes for CASSPTRDWSGSPLHF. V gene TRBV11-2 combines with J gene TRBJ1-6; maybe TRBD1 (5 bases). CDR3 length equals 16 residues. Germline V lookup: CDR1 SGHAT, CDR2 FQNNGV. The V gene lost 5 bases and the J gene lost 10 bases, with 21 bases spanning the gap.

This clone was seen a handful of times. CDR3 bases: TGTGCCTGGAGTTTGGACAATAATTCACCCCTCCACTTT. Protein: CAWSLDNNSPLHF. The rearrangement joins TRBV30 to TRBJ1-6; a possible D gene is TRBD1 (5 bases). Germline V CDR1 and CDR2: GTSNPN, SVGIG (reference sequence). This CDR3 contains 13 residues. The V end was cut by 2 bases, the J end by 5 bases, with 7 bases between.

J is TRBJ1-2 and V is TRBV29-1; 7 bases are shared with TRBD1. Germline trimming cut 6 bases from V and 2 bases from J; bases unmatched to any gene: 12. CDR3 length: 15 residues. In germline, CDR1 is SQVTM, CDR2 ANQGSEA. CDR3 DNA: TGCAGCGTAGAGGGACAGTCAGTGGGGAACTATGGCTACACCTTC. Its protein product is CSVEGQSVGNYGYTF.

This clone was detected once. The genes are TRBV4-1 and TRBJ2-7; tentatively, D is TRBD2 (7 bases). V lost 0 bases and J 2 bases, leaving 17 bases between the germline ends. CDR1 is MGHRA and CDR2 is YSYEKL in the germline V gene. This CDR3 contains 17 residues. The CDR3 region is CASSQDITGGAPYEQYF. CDR3 bases: TGCGCCAGCAGCCAAGATATTACGGGGGGCGCCCCCTACGAGCAGTACTTC.

The chain combines TRBV6-6 with TRBJ2-2; D is tentatively TRBD1 or TRBD2 (5 bases each). The V end lost 6 bases, the J end lost 4 bases, and 6 bases lay between the germline ends. This CDR3 spans 12 amino acids. The germline V gene has CDR1 MNHNY and CDR2 SVGAGI (reference sequence). CDR3 protein: CASRRGTGELFF. The CDR3 coding sequence is TGTGCCAGCAGGAGGGGCACCGGGGAGCTGTTTTTT.

The rearrangement joins TRBV5-5 to TRBJ1-2, with D perhaps TRBD1 (6 bases). CDR3 length: 13 amino acids. Germline V gene data show CDR1 as SGHKS and CDR2 as YYEKEE (reference sequence). Between the trimmed V and J ends, which lost 3 bases and 3 bases, there was a span of 9 bases. Here the CDR3 reads CASSWGQDYGYTF. The DNA for the CDR3 is TGTGCCAGCAGCTGGGGACAAGACTATGGCTACACCTTC.

The chain is built from TRBV14 and TRBJ1-2; D is undetermined. The CDR3 runs 13 residues. Germline V gene data show CDR1 as SGHDN and CDR2 as FVKESK. Trimming shortened V by 4 bases and J by 7 bases, and 13 bases separated the two germline ends. The CDR3 DNA is TGTGCCAGCAGCCTCGAGAATTTTTTTGGCTACACCTTC. Its translation: CASSLENFFGYTF.

This chain uses TRBV7-8 with TRBJ2-7; TRBD2 is a possible D gene (6 bases). CDR1 SGHVS and CDR2 FQNEAQ come from the germline V gene. Trimming pared 2 bases from V and 2 bases from J, leaving 16 bases between. There are 16 residues in the CDR3. The CDR3 coding sequence is TGTGCCAGCAGCTTAACGGTTCTAGCGCAGCCCTACGAGCAGTACTTC. The encoded protein is CASSLTVLAQPYEQYF.

The gene calls are TRBV28 and TRBJ2-7, with a possible D match to TRBD2 (7 bases). Germline-derived CDR1 and CDR2 are MDHEN and SYDVKM. The CDR3 sequence is 16 residues long. Trimming pared 4 bases from V and 4 bases from J, leaving 20 bases between. The CDR3: CASSSPGGLGRYEQYF. CDR3 in DNA: TGTGCCAGCAGTTCCCCGGGGGGCCTAGGGAGATACGAGCAGTACTTC.

A few counts support this clone. The J gene is TRBJ1-5, the V gene TRBV2, with unresolved D. Trimming left V 7 bases short and J 2 bases short, with 12 bases between. Germline V gene data show CDR1 as SNHLY and CDR2 as FYNNEI. The CDR3 consists of 14 residues. The CDR3 nucleotides read TGTGCCAGCACTGGCCACGTGGGCAATCAGCCCCAGCATTTT. This sequence encodes CASTGHVGNQPQHF.

The chain has TRBV19 and TRBJ2-7, with 7 bases fitting TRBD1. CDR1 and CDR2 from the germline V gene are LNHDA and SQIVND (reference sequence). The CDR3 covers 13 residues. Losses at the gene ends were 5 bases for V and 2 bases for J; bases not matched to a gene: 3. CDR3 DNA sequence: TGTGCCAGTAGTTGGACAGGCACCTACGAGCAGTACTTC. Translating gives CASSWTGTYEQYF. Complete variable domain (other parts from reference TRBV19 and TRBJ2-7): DGGITQSPKYLFRKEGQNVTLSCEQNLNHDAMYWYRQDPGQGLRLIYYSQIVNDFQKGDIAEGYSVSREKKESFPLTVTSAQKNPTAFYLCASSWTGTYEQYFGPGTRLTVT.